This TCR beta chain was identified in a study of blood T cell repertoires in COVID-19. Study-wide context: There were acute and convalescent COVID-19 samples, and they came from the United States, Italy and Spain. PBMCs, B-cell-depleted T cells, or T cells provided the cDNA or gDNA that made up the material.

CDR3 length: 16 amino acids. V was cut by 0 bases and J by 1 base, with 11 bases left in between. Germline V gene sequence: CDR1 SGHRS, CDR2 YFSETQ. In the authors' methods: Estimated nucleated cell counts came from reference gene primer amplification. Some clones are missing from TCRdb's copy, which holds only in-frame ones; the method was immunoSEQ multiplex PCR. For V, J and clone size, that table is used; D and trimming come from the DNA. The sample holds about 230,000 clones, roughly 82% seen once. This clonotype originated in a woman aged 35 to 49 who had recovered from COVID-19. Sequenced input: peripheral blood. The chain carries TRBV5-1 and TRBJ2-1; D is undetermined. This CDR3 reads CASSLEADLSYNEQFF. CDR3 sequence (DNA): TGCGCCAGCAGCTTGGAGGCGGATCTTTCCTACAATGAGCAGTTCTTC.